This T cell receptor (beta chain) was captured by sequencing in a study of graft-versus-host responses after intestinal transplantation. Study results and limitations: GvH clones were identified in recipient marrow, with some first appearing in ileum or blood. Early post-transplant HvG declines showed an association with peak circulating GvH clone levels.

V shed 11 bases and J 6 bases; nucleotides not matched to a gene: 12. The CDR3 contains 16 residues. Germline CDR1 ENHRY, CDR2 SYGVKD. A remark on this clone: Antigen specificity is unknown.

Profiling relied on immunoSEQ multiplex PCR, and the TCRdb table lists in-frame clones only, not all of them. Among about 88,000 clones, under 95% were seen once, and the ten largest hold approximately 0.35%. The material sequenced was unstimulated CD4+ T cells sorted from spleen or lymph node cells, taken before transplant. The J gene is TRBJ2-1, the V gene TRBV10-3, with 14 bases identical to TRBD2. The receptor's source is a human donor who was the organ donor for an intestinal transplant. This chain's CDR3 is CAPRPGLAGAGNEQFF. The CDR3 bases are TGTGCCCCCCGGCCGGGACTAGCGGGAGCAGGCAATGAGCAGTTCTTC.